Listed below are T cell receptor delta chains from one sample, sequenced in a study of gamma-delta T cells after stem cell transplantation. TCRdb reprocessed the RT-PCR reads using CATT. The data contain roughly 5,400 delta-chain clones, approximately 9.9% of them singletons. Sequenced material: gamma-delta T cells. These receptors were obtained from a human donor. It is not recorded whose cells these are; they may come from a transplant donor. Both conserved end residues are part of each CDR3.

18	TRDV2	TRDJ3	CACDGGGPSSWDTRQMFF
18	TRDV2	TRDJ1	CACQLLGGGLGDTDKLIF
16	TRDV2	TRDJ1	CACEHLGDTSTDKLIF
18	TRDV2	TRDJ1	CACDNIRTGGNDTDKLIF
21	TRDV2	TRDJ3	CACDSSGTGGISSWDTRQMFF
17	TRDV2	TRDJ1	CACDTVAVGDLTDKLIF
18	TRDV2	TRDJ3	CASDKLGDTHKDTRQMFF
15	TRDV2	TRDJ1	CACDTVGSDTDKLIF
17	TRDV2	TRDJ3	CACDELGSSWDTRQMFF
22	TRDV2	TRDJ1	CACDTVLPTVDITNYNTDKLIF
19	TRDV2	TRDJ1	CACDLMATGGNRYTDKLIF
20	TRDV2	TRDJ1	CACDTLLGGQRDPYTDTLIF
19	TRDV2	TRDJ1	CACDTVSYGGYANTDKLIF
15	TRDV2	TRDJ3	CACDPWGRDTRQMFF
16	TRDV2	TRDJ1	CACDQLLGGPTDKLIF
16	TRDV2	TRDJ3	CACDTITGQDTRQMFF